These 21 T cell receptor beta chains originate from one sample sequenced in a study of blood T cell repertoires in COVID-19. Method: immunoSEQ multiplex PCR; TCRdb's copy keeps in-frame clones and lacks some. The repertoire consists of tens of thousands of clones, with around 83% occurring once and the leading ten covering roughly 9%. Source material: peripheral blood. These receptors all come from a human donor in a cohort sampled during active COVID-19.

The rearrangement links TRBV12-5 to TRBJ1-1; possibly TRBD1 for D (6 bases). The CDR3 is 14 residues long. CDR1 is LGHNT and CDR2 is FRNRAP in the germline V gene. Trimming removed 5 bases at V and 1 base at J, with 11 bases between. CDR3: CASGPNRENTEAFF. The CDR3 region has the DNA TGTGCTAGTGGTCCTAACAGGGAGAACACTGAAGCTTTCTTT.

J is TRBJ2-1 and V is TRBV28, with D unclear. V was cut by 6 bases and J by 4 bases, with 4 bases left in between. CDR3 size: 11 residues. Germline assignment: CDR1 MDHEN and CDR2 SYDVKM. CDR3 DNA: TGTGCCAGCAGCACATACAATGAGCAGTTCTTC. Protein sequence: CASSTYNEQFF.

The chain employs TRBV28 and TRBJ1-1; no definite D call. The CDR3 runs to 12 residues. V was cut by 1 base and J by 6 bases, with 6 bases left in between. Germline V gene lookup returns CDR1 MDHEN and CDR2 SYDVKM. The CDR3 nucleotides read TGTGCCAGCAGTTTATCCATCCCTGAAGCTTTCTTT. Translation gives CASSLSIPEAFF.

This clone has a handful of counts. The chain has TRBV27 and TRBJ2-7; D possibly corresponds to TRBD1 (6 bases). The CDR3 totals 13 residues. The V gene's germline CDR1 is MNHEY and CDR2 SMNVEV (reference sequence). V lost 5 bases, J lost 1 base, and 9 bases lay in between. The CDR3 sequence: CASSTRGSYEQYF. The CDR3 nucleotides are TGTGCCAGCAGTACCAGGGGTTCCTACGAGCAGTACTTC.

This rearrangement joins TRBV11-2 to TRBJ2-3; tentative D call: TRBD2 (6 bases). This CDR3 is 17 amino acids long. V lost 5 bases, J lost 1 base, and 19 bases lay in between. In germline, CDR1 is SGHAT, CDR2 FQNNGV. CDR3 in amino acids: CASSPGTDSSGTDTQYF. CDR3 sequence (DNA): TGTGCCAGCAGCCCCGGGACTGATTCCTCTGGCACAGATACGCAGTATTTT.

The chain employs TRBV9 and TRBJ2-1; 13 nucleotides agree with TRBD2. The CDR3 covers 15 residues. Trimming removed 3 bases from V and 5 bases from J; junction bases left unmatched: 2. Looked up from germline, CDR1 is SGDLS and CDR2 is YYNGEE. The CDR3 reads CASSAGTSGDNEQFF. CDR3 DNA: TGTGCCAGCAGCGCGGGGACTAGCGGGGACAATGAGCAGTTCTTC.

This sequence joins TRBV9 and TRBJ2-7; 7 bases agree with TRBD1. The CDR3 has 15 amino acids. In germline, CDR1 is SGDLS, CDR2 YYNGEE. Trimming took 4 bases from V and 1 from J; bases not matched to a gene: 8. This CDR3 reads CASSFGTVNSYEQYF. The CDR3 DNA follows: TGTGCCAGCAGCTTTGGGACAGTGAATTCCTACGAGCAGTACTTC.

In nucleotides, the CDR3 is TGTGCCAGCAGCGTATTAGAGACAGGGACGAGTGAAGCTTTCTTT. As protein: CASSVLETGTSEAFF. The chain employs TRBV9 and TRBJ1-1, with 7 positions matching TRBD1. After removal of 1 base from V and 7 bases from J, the junction contained 10 bases not matched to a gene. Germline V gives CDR1 SGDLS, CDR2 YYNGEE. CDR3 size: 15 residues. The whole variable domain, filled in from reference TRBV9 and TRBJ1-1, reads DSGVTQTPKHLITATGQRVTLRCSPRSGDLSVYWYQQSLDQGLQFLIQYYNGEERAKGNILERFSAQQFPDLHSELNLSSLELGDSALYFCASSVLETGTSEAFFGQGTRLTVV.

The chain uses TRBV5-6 and TRBJ1-5; tentative D call: TRBD1 (5 bases). CDR1 is SGHDT, CDR2 YYEEEE, per germline. The V end was cut by 1 base, the J end by 7 bases, with 12 bases between. This CDR3 comprises 14 residues. In DNA, the CDR3 is TGTGCCAGCAGCTTGCCAGGGATGGAACAGCCCCAGCATTTT. Its translation is CASSLPGMEQPQHF.

This clone occurred once. This chain connects TRBV5-4 to TRBJ1-2; D perhaps matches TRBD1 (6 bases). The length of the CDR3 is 13 residues. Trimming took off 4 bases at V and 8 bases at J, with 15 bases between the two ends. The germline V gene has CDR1 SGHNT and CDR2 YYREEE (reference sequence). In nucleotides, the CDR3 is TGTGCCAGCAGCGACGACAGGCTCTTAGGCTACACCTTC. It encodes CASSDDRLLGYTF.

The genes are TRBV30 and TRBJ2-3; weak D call: TRBD1 (7 bases). The CDR3 has 14 residues. Per the germline V gene, CDR1 is GTSNPN and CDR2 is SVGIG (reference sequence). V was shortened by 4 bases and J by 2 bases, with 13 bases between the two germline ends. CDR3 sequence (DNA): TGTGCCTGGAAAGCCAGGGGGGTCACAGATACGCAGTATTTT. It codes for CAWKARGVTDTQYF.

The chain couples TRBV10-1 to TRBJ2-5, with TRBD2 matching over 9 bases. The CDR3 length is 16 residues. Germline V lookup: CDR1 WNHNN, CDR2 SYGVQD (reference sequence). J was trimmed by 5 bases and V by 0 bases; bases with no gene match: 7. The CDR3 reads CASSESWLAGRETQYF. The CDR3 DNA reads TGCGCCAGCAGTGAGTCGTGGCTAGCGGGACGGGAGACCCAGTACTTC.

This chain links TRBV6-4 with TRBJ1-3; no firm D call. Trimming stripped 2 bases from V and 0 bases from J, with 11 bases between. Germline assignment: CDR1 MRHNA and CDR2 SNTAGT. This CDR3 region has 16 residues. The chain's CDR3 is CASSDPQLFSGNTIYF. CDR3 sequence (DNA): TGTGCCAGCAGTGACCCGCAGTTATTCTCTGGAAACACCATATATTTT.

A single count supports this clone. V is TRBV9 and J is TRBJ1-6; D is possibly TRBD1 (6 bases). V was pared by 5 bases and J by 0 bases, with 12 bases between. The length of the CDR3 is 16 residues. CDR1 is SGDLS, CDR2 YYNGEE, per germline. The CDR3 coding sequence is TGTGCCAGCAGTAGAGGGGGAACCTCCTATAATTCACCCCTCCACTTT. Translated, it gives CASSRGGTSYNSPLHF.

This sequence joins TRBV7-8 and TRBJ2-7, with 7 bases that match TRBD1. The germline V gene encodes CDR1 SGHVS and CDR2 FQNEAQ. Germline trimming cut 6 bases from V and 0 bases from J; bases unmatched to any gene: 2. The CDR3 spans 13 residues. The DNA of the CDR3 is TGTGCCAGCAGACAGGGGTCCTCCTACGAGCAGTACTTC. This codes for CASRQGSSYEQYF.

This chain connects TRBV11-3 to TRBJ2-7; D is unclear. Per the germline V gene, CDR1 is SGHNT and CDR2 is YENEEA. The CDR3 has 16 amino acids. V was cut by 6 bases and J by 5 bases, with 23 bases left in between. The DNA of the CDR3 is TGTGCCAGCAGAACCGGCGGTACACCTCCTCTGAACGAGCAGTACTTC. Translating it yields CASRTGGTPPLNEQYF.

This clone was recorded only once. This chain joins TRBV11-1 and TRBJ2-4, with D possibly being TRBD1 (5 bases). The CDR3 loop spans 16 amino acids. CDR1 and CDR2 from the germline V gene are SGHAT and FQDESV (reference sequence). V was pared by 5 bases and J by 0 bases, with 14 bases between. In nucleotides, the CDR3 is TGTGCCAGCAGCCTTGGGGCTAGTAGAGCCAAAAACATTCAGTACTTC. Translating gives CASSLGASRAKNIQYF.

The chain is built from TRBV4-1 and TRBJ2-7; 11 nucleotides match TRBD2. CDR1 MGHRA and CDR2 YSYEKL come from the germline V gene. The ends lost 4 bases at V and 3 bases at J; junction bases unmatched: 5. CDR3 length equals 15 residues. CDR3 loop: CASSRAGTSGYEQYF. As DNA, the CDR3 is TGCGCCAGCAGCCGAGCCGGGACTAGCGGCTACGAGCAGTACTTC.

V usage is TRBV7-9 and J usage is TRBJ1-2; 7 bases are a match to TRBD1. V was clipped by 3 bases and J by 4 bases; unmatched bases: 8. This CDR3 is 15 amino acids long. Germline V lookup: CDR1 SEHNR, CDR2 FQNEAQ (reference sequence). As DNA, the CDR3 is TGTGCCAGCAGCTTGACCTCGGGGACAGTCTATGGCTACACCTTC. Encoded protein: CASSLTSGTVYGYTF.

The chain employs TRBV7-9 and TRBJ2-5, with 7 positions matching TRBD2. The CDR3 has 16 residues. In germline, CDR1 is SEHNR, CDR2 FQNEAQ (reference sequence). J lost 2 bases, V lost 5 bases, and 11 bases had no gene match. CDR3 nucleotide sequence: TGTGCCAGCAGCCCCCAGGTGGGAGGGCCTCAAGAGACCCAGTACTTC. Translating gives CASSPQVGGPQETQYF.

The chain combines TRBV28 with TRBJ1-1; possible D gene TRBD1, 5 bases. With 6 bases removed from V and 0 bases from J, the gap between germline ends came to 8 bases. This CDR3 has 13 residues. The germline V gene encodes CDR1 MDHEN and CDR2 SYDVKM. CDR3 residues: CASSRTLNTEAFF. DNA of the CDR3: TGTGCCAGCAGCCGGACACTGAACACTGAAGCTTTCTTT.